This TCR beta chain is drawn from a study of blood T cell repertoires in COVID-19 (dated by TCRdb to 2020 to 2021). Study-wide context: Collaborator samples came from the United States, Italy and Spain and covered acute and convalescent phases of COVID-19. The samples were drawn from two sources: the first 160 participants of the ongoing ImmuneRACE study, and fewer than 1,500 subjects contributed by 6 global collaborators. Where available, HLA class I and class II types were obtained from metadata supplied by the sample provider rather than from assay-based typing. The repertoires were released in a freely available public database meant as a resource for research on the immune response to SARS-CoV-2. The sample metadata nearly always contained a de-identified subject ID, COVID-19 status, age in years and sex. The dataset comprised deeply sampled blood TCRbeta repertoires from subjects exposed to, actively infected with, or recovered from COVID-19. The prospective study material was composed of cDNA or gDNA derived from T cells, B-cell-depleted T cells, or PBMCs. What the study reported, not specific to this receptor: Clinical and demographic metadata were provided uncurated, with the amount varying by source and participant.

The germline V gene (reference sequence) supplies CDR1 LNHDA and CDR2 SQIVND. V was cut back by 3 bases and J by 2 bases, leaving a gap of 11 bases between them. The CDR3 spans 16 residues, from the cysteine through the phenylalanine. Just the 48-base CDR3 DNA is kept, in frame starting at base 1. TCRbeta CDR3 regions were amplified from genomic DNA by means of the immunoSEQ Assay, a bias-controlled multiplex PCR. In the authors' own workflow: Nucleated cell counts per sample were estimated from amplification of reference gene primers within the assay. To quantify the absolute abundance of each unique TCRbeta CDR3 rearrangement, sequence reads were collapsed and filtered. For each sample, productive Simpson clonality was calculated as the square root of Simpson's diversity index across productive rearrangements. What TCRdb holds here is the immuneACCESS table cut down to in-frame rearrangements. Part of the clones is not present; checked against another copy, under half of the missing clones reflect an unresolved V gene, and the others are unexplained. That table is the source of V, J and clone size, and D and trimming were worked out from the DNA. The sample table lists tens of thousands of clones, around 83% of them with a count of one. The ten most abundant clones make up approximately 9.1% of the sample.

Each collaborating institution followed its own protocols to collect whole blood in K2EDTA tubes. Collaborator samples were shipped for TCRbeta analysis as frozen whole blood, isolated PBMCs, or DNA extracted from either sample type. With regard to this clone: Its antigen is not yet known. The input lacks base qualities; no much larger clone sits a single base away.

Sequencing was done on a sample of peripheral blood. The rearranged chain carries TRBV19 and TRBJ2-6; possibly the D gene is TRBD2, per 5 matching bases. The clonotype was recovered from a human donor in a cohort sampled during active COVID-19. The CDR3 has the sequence CASSMGREAGANVLTF. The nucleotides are TGTGCCAGTAGTATGGGGAGAGAGGCTGGGGCCAACGTCCTGACTTTC.